This T cell receptor (beta chain) was obtained from a study of response to subunit inactivated influenza vaccine. Study-level points and caveats: Only a handful of new T cells, the authors suggested, are recruited with each seasonal influenza vaccination.

Germline V CDR1 and CDR2: MNHEY, SVGAGI. This CDR3 region has 15 residues. Trimming removed 0 bases from V and 5 bases from J; junction bases left unmatched: 2. There are many counts of this clonotype. What it recognizes is unknown. TCRdb itself ran the RT-PCR reads through MiXCR, one entry per CDR3 protein. The sample yields 600,000 to 850,000 distinct CDR3 sequences, 12% to 15% seen once. The receptor was isolated from a man between 50 and 59 years old who received an inactivated influenza vaccine. The material sequenced was PBMCs from blood, taken approximately 15 days before vaccination. The chain employs TRBV6-5 and TRBJ2-1; TRBD2 aligns across 9 bases. The CDR3 coding sequence is TGTGCCAGCAGTTACTCGACTAGCGGACACAATGAGCAGTTCTTC. This translates into CASSYSTSGHNEQFF.